The sequence of this T cell receptor (beta chain) was determined in a study of T cell responses to AZD1222 COVID-19 vaccine. Whole-study findings and limits: Following two doses of AZD1222, Spike-specific TCR breadth and depth rose. Spike was spanned by vaccine-associated CD4 TCRs, which were dominant at 160-218 and 743-854. The sample set comprised mostly white British donors with more females, and clonal diversity was possibly underestimated.

Data came from immunoSEQ multiplex PCR; TCRdb stores just in-frame clones and leaves some out. The sample lists more than 90,000 clones; roughly 87% were seen once. Notes on this clone: The antigen is not known.

The receptor was derived from an adult in good health. Material: peripheral blood, obtained on day 0 of AZD1222 vaccination.

The CDR3 DNA follows: TGTGCCAGCAGCTTACGGAGGAACACTGAAGCTTTCTTT. Translating it yields CASSLRRNTEAFF. The chain is built from TRBV28 and TRBJ1-1; D is unclear. The CDR3 length is 13 residues. Germline-derived CDR1 and CDR2 are MDHEN and SYDVKM. The ends were cut back, 6 bases at V and 1 base at J, with 9 bases in the middle.